This passage covers 25 T cell receptor beta chains from one sample sequenced in a study of blood T cell repertoires in COVID-19. Profiling relied on immunoSEQ multiplex PCR, and the TCRdb table lists in-frame clones only, not all of them. In the table there are over 200,000 clones, around 90% of which are singletons. The sample was peripheral blood. The receptors derive from a man aged 25 to 40 with acute or convalescent COVID-19.

The chain combines TRBV6-5 with TRBJ2-7; 9 bases line up with TRBD1. The ends lost 2 bases at V and 1 base at J; junction bases unmatched: 3. The CDR3 runs to 15 residues. The V gene's germline CDR1 is MNHEY and CDR2 SVGAGI. In nucleotides, the CDR3 is TGTGCCAGCAGTTACGGACAGGGGATATCCTACGAGCAGTACTTC. Translating it yields CASSYGQGISYEQYF.

This rearrangement joins TRBV7-8 to TRBJ1-2; maybe TRBD1 (5 bases). Germline V gene sequence: CDR1 SGHVS, CDR2 FQNEAQ. The CDR3 covers 15 residues. The germline V and J ends were trimmed by 3 bases and 0 bases, with 11 bases remaining between them. CDR3 bases: TGTGCCAGCAGCTTGGGGGGGTTAGCTAACTATGGCTACACCTTC. This translates into CASSLGGLANYGYTF.

This sequence joins TRBV9 and TRBJ2-3, with 12 nucleotides matching TRBD1. The V gene's germline CDR1 is SGDLS and CDR2 YYNGEE. V shed 6 bases, J shed 6 bases, and the junction held 8 bases outside the gene matches. The CDR3 spans 15 residues. DNA for the CDR3: TGTGCCAGCACCCGCGGGGACAGGGGGCTGGATACGCAGTATTTT. It translates to CASTRGDRGLDTQYF.

This chain connects TRBV9 to TRBJ1-6; D unclear. The CDR3 has 15 residues. CDR1 and CDR2 from the germline V gene are SGDLS and YYNGEE. V was trimmed by 2 bases and J by 6 bases, leaving 12 bases between them. The CDR3 DNA sequence: TGTGCCAGCAGCGTGGGAAGGGCGGGTAATTCACCCCTCCACTTT. Protein sequence: CASSVGRAGNSPLHF.

The chain has TRBV28 and TRBJ1-2; 7 bases fit TRBD1. V lost 11 bases to trimming and J lost 2 bases; unmatched junction nucleotides: 8. CDR3 length: 13 amino acids. Germline-derived CDR1 and CDR2 are MDHEN and SYDVKM. In nucleotides, the CDR3 is TGTGCCGCGCTCGGGACAGACAACTATGGCTACACCTTC. It specifies CAALGTDNYGYTF.

This chain links TRBV2 with TRBJ2-7; 11 nucleotides line up with TRBD1. Germline values: CDR1 SNHLY, CDR2 FYNNEI. The CDR3 runs 15 residues. V trimming: 5 bases; J trimming: 3 bases; junction bases outside the gene matches: 6. CDR3 in amino acids: CASSLVGTGGYEQYF. The CDR3 bases are TGTGCCAGCAGTCTCGTCGGGACAGGGGGCTACGAGCAGTACTTC.

The CDR3 DNA reads as TGTGCCAGCAGCCCGGGACTAGCGGAAAGATACTACGAGCAGTACTTC. Translated, it gives CASSPGLAERYYEQYF. The gene calls are TRBV5-4 and TRBJ2-7, with 11 bases identical to TRBD2. Germline V gives CDR1 SGHNT, CDR2 YYREEE (reference sequence). This CDR3 comprises 16 residues. V lost 4 bases, J lost 3 bases, and 9 bases stayed unmatched.

This clone was observed a handful of times. V usage is TRBV2 and J usage is TRBJ2-1, with a weak D call TRBD2 (7 bases). Looked up from germline, CDR1 is SNHLY and CDR2 is FYNNEI. This CDR3 is 16 amino acids long. V shed 0 bases and J shed 4 bases, with 13 bases lying between them. The CDR3 DNA reads TGTGCCAGCAGTGAAGCGTGGGCGGGGGCATACAATGAGCAGTTCTTC. Its translation is CASSEAWAGAYNEQFF.

The chain carries TRBV12-3 or TRBV12-4 and TRBJ1-1, with D hard to call. V was shortened by 3 bases and J by 2 bases, with 7 bases between the two germline ends. The CDR3 covers 13 residues. The CDR3 DNA follows: TGTGCCAGCAGTTTGAACACCAACACTGAAGCTTTCTTT. Protein: CASSLNTNTEAFF.

This chain joins TRBV4-2 and TRBJ2-1; D unclear. Germline CDR1 is LGHNA and CDR2 is YNFKEQ. The CDR3 sequence is 15 residues long. Trimming shortened V by 0 bases and J by 3 bases, and 9 bases separated the two germline ends. The DNA of the CDR3 is TGTGCCAGCAGCCAAGATGACTGGAACTACAATGAGCAGTTCTTC. It translates to CASSQDDWNYNEQFF.

This chain connects TRBV9 to TRBJ2-3; TRBD2 agrees at 10 bases. There are 17 residues in the CDR3. The junction had 5 bases not matched to a gene; V was cut back by 1 base and J by 0 bases. Germline V gene sequence: CDR1 SGDLS, CDR2 YYNGEE. The CDR3 loop is CASSVSWTSGSTDTQYF. The CDR3 DNA reads as TGTGCCAGCAGCGTATCCTGGACTAGCGGTAGCACAGATACGCAGTATTTT.

The DNA for the CDR3 is TGTGCCATCAGGAAGGACAGCTATGGCTACACCTTC. This codes for CAIRKDSYGYTF. V is TRBV10-3 and J is TRBJ1-2; D might be TRBD1 (6 bases). Germline CDR1 is ENHRY and CDR2 is SYGVKD. Between the trimmed V and J ends, which lost 6 bases and 4 bases, there was a span of 9 bases. The CDR3 is made up of 12 amino acids.

Only one count was recorded for this clone. The chain combines TRBV3-1 (or the pseudogene TRBV3-2) with TRBJ1-1, with 7 nucleotides matching TRBD1. The trim removed 1 base at V and 0 bases at J, leaving 5 bases unmatched. From germline, CDR1 is LGHDT and CDR2 YNNKEL (reference sequence). CDR3 length: 16 amino acids. CDR3 DNA: TGTGCCAGCAGCCAAGGGGACAGCTTAATGAACACTGAAGCTTTCTTT. Translation gives CASSQGDSLMNTEAFF.

V usage is TRBV3-1 (or the pseudogene TRBV3-2) and J usage is TRBJ2-5; D may be TRBD1 (6 bases). CDR3 length: 17 residues. Germline CDR1 and CDR2: LGHDT and YNNKEL (reference sequence). The V gene lost 1 base and the J gene lost 0 bases, with 15 bases spanning the gap. This CDR3 reads CASSQVPDSWYQETQYF. The CDR3 nucleotides are TGTGCCAGCAGCCAAGTGCCGGACAGCTGGTACCAAGAGACCCAGTACTTC.

The V call is TRBV29-1, the J call TRBJ2-3; TRBD2 agrees at 7 bases. Germline V gene sequence: CDR1 SQVTM, CDR2 ANQGSEA. J was trimmed by 1 base and V by 2 bases; bases with no gene match: 6. The CDR3 length is 15 residues. The CDR3 sequence: CSVETALAGTDTQYF. As DNA, the CDR3 is TGCAGCGTTGAAACCGCGCTAGCGGGCACAGATACGCAGTATTTT.

The V and J genes are TRBV9 and TRBJ1-1; D is unresolved. The CDR3 covers 14 residues. CDR1 and CDR2 from the germline V gene are SGDLS and YYNGEE. V was cut by 2 bases and J by 0 bases, with 8 bases left in between. CDR3 sequence: CASSVSALNTEAFF. The CDR3 DNA is TGTGCCAGCAGCGTCAGCGCATTGAACACTGAAGCTTTCTTT.

The V and J genes are TRBV30 and TRBJ2-2; D may be TRBD2 (5 bases). The CDR3 spans 16 residues. The V gene lost 5 bases and the J gene lost 0 bases, with 16 bases spanning the gap. Germline CDR1 GTSNPN, CDR2 SVGIG (reference sequence). CDR3: CAWDRAVPSNTGELFF. The CDR3 DNA reads as TGTGCCTGGGATCGAGCGGTACCTTCGAACACCGGGGAGCTGTTTTTT. Full variable domain (rest looked up from reference TRBV30 and TRBJ2-2): SQTIHQWPATLVQPVGSPLSLECTVEGTSNPNLYWYRQAAGRGLQLLFYSVGIGQISSEVPQNLSASRPQDRQFILSSKKLLLSDSGFYLCAWDRAVPSNTGELFFGEGSRLTVL.

V usage is TRBV5-4 and J usage is TRBJ2-7; 7 bases fit TRBD1. This CDR3 contains 14 residues. V was pared by 3 bases and J by 6 bases, with 9 bases of the junction left unmatched. The germline V gene has CDR1 SGHNT and CDR2 YYREEE (reference sequence). CDR3 nucleotide sequence: TGTGCCAGCAGCTCAAAGACAGGGTTCGTCGAGCAGTACTTC. This translates into CASSSKTGFVEQYF.

The chain employs TRBV30 and TRBJ1-5; D call uncertain. Germline V CDR1 and CDR2: GTSNPN, SVGIG (reference sequence). The CDR3 runs 17 residues. Trimming cost V 4 bases and J 0 bases, with 19 bases left between them. The CDR3 DNA reads as TGTGCCTGGACCCCCGGTAATCTTCCCTATAGCAATCAGCCCCAGCATTTT. Translated, it gives CAWTPGNLPYSNQPQHF.

The chain combines TRBV6-5 with TRBJ2-2; weak D call: TRBD1 (5 bases). CDR3 length equals 14 residues. Trimming removed 6 bases from V and 4 bases from J, with 12 bases in between. The germline V gene encodes CDR1 MNHEY and CDR2 SVGAGI. CDR3 region: CASRNLDITGELFF. The CDR3 DNA reads TGTGCCAGCAGGAACCTGGACATCACCGGGGAGCTGTTTTTT.

The rearrangement uses TRBV28 and TRBJ2-7; tentatively, D is TRBD1 (6 bases). CDR3 length equals 12 residues. Germline CDR1 is MDHEN and CDR2 is SYDVKM. Trimming shortened V by 4 bases and J by 6 bases, and 10 bases separated the two germline ends. The CDR3 coding sequence is TGTGCCAGCAGTTCGGACAGCGGCGAGCAGTACTTC. Translated: CASSSDSGEQYF.

In its sample, this clone was seen once. The rearrangement uses TRBV3-1 (or the pseudogene TRBV3-2) and TRBJ1-4; 7 bases match TRBD1. The length of the CDR3 is 14 residues. In germline, CDR1 is LGHDT, CDR2 YNNKEL (reference sequence). V trimming: 1 base; J trimming: 7 bases; junction bases outside the gene matches: 3. This chain's CDR3 is CASSQVTGTEKLFF. The DNA for the CDR3 is TGTGCCAGCAGCCAAGTGACAGGGACTGAAAAACTGTTTTTT.

The rearrangement uses TRBV28 and TRBJ1-5; D is undetermined. Trimming pared 5 bases from V and 3 bases from J, leaving 11 bases between. Looked up from germline, CDR1 is MDHEN and CDR2 is SYDVKM. CDR3 size: 14 residues. The chain's CDR3 is CASSKSGYNQPQHF. The CDR3, as DNA: TGTGCCAGCAGTAAGTCAGGATACAATCAGCCCCAGCATTTT.

This rearrangement joins TRBV7-8 to TRBJ2-7, with TRBD2 identical over 13 bases. The ends lost 8 bases at V and 4 bases at J; junction bases unmatched: 14. The CDR3 consists of 17 residues. Germline V lookup: CDR1 SGHVS, CDR2 FQNEAQ. The CDR3 nucleotides read TGTGCCAGCTCCCGACTAGCGGGAGGACAAAATGATTACGAGCAGTACTTC. Translated, it gives CASSRLAGGQNDYEQYF. Full variable domain (remainder filled in from reference TRBV7-8 and TRBJ2-7): GAGVSQSPRYKVAKRGQDVALRCDPISGHVSLFWYQQALGQGPEFLTYFQNEAQLDKSGLPSDRFFAERPEGSVSTLKIQRTQQEDSAVYLCASSRLAGGQNDYEQYFGPGTRLTVT.

This chain connects TRBV28 to TRBJ1-5, with D perhaps matching TRBD1 (6 bases). V lost 2 bases to trimming and J lost 3 bases, with 8 bases between them. CDR1 is MDHEN, CDR2 SYDVKM, per germline. The CDR3 length is 14 residues. CDR3 sequence: CASSLGQPNQPQHF. The CDR3 nucleotides read TGTGCCAGCAGTTTAGGACAGCCCAATCAGCCCCAGCATTTT.